A selection of T cell receptor beta chains follows, all from one sample in a study of blood T cell repertoires in COVID-19. Some clones are missing from TCRdb's copy, which holds only in-frame ones; the method was immunoSEQ multiplex PCR. The sample contains some 30,000 clones, roughly 83% of which appear only once. The sequencing input was peripheral blood. The origin of the receptors is a man older than 75 with active COVID-19. The CDR3 runs from the conserved cysteine through the conserved F or W. A D gene is named only where the DNA matches it firmly. Size is stated for part of the rows, as once, few or many counts, or as a class when the clone is expanded.

j_call d_call clone_size v_call cdr3_aa cdr3_nt
TRBJ1-2 TRBD1 NA TRBV6-2/TRBV6-3 CASSLLQGSGYTF TGTGCCAGCAGCCTATTACAGGGGAGCGGCTACACCTTC
TRBJ2-1 NA NA TRBV3-1/TRBV3-2 CASSQLVRDEQFF TGTGCCAGCAGCCAACTAGTACGGGATGAGCAGTTCTTC
TRBJ1-3 NA NA TRBV18 CASSPPGGGPSGNTIYF TGTGCCAGCTCACCACCGGGCGGGGGGCCTTCTGGAAACACCATATATTTT
TRBJ1-2 TRBD1 NA TRBV15 CATSTGRDRRVYGYTF TGTGCCACCAGCACCGGCCGGGACAGGAGAGTCTATGGCTACACCTTC
TRBJ2-7 NA NA TRBV5-4 CASSLAYGDGEQYF TGTGCCAGCAGCTTGGCCTACGGAGATGGAGAGCAGTACTTC
TRBJ2-6 NA once TRBV6-5 CASRGSGANVLTF TGTGCCAGCCGCGGCTCTGGGGCCAACGTCCTGACTTTC
TRBJ2-4 TRBD2 few TRBV11-3 CARHLGREEVAKNIQYF TGTGCCAGACATCTGGGGCGGGAGGAAGTAGCCAAAAACATTCAGTACTTC
TRBJ2-7 TRBD1 NA TRBV2 CARSEGAGGRYEQYF TGTGCCCGCAGCGAGGGGGCCGGAGGTCGCTACGAGCAGTACTTC
TRBJ2-3 TRBD1 NA TRBV5-4 CASSLAWSGGLDTQYF TGTGCCAGCAGCTTGGCCTGGTCAGGGGGCTTGGATACGCAGTATTTT
TRBJ2-1 TRBD2 NA TRBV5-1 CASSLGITSGAGEEQFF TGCGCCAGCAGCTTGGGAATTACTAGCGGGGCGGGCGAGGAGCAGTTCTTC
TRBJ2-7 NA NA TRBV7-8 CASSLKETAAYEQYF TGTGCCAGCAGCTTAAAGGAGACGGCGGCCTACGAGCAGTACTTC
TRBJ1-1 NA NA TRBV4-1 CASSQGGQLNTEAFF TGCGCCAGCAGCCAAGGTGGGCAGTTGAACACTGAAGCTTTCTTT
TRBJ2-1 TRBD2 NA TRBV19 CASRPGTSGRLPNEQFF TGTGCCAGTAGGCCCGGGACTAGCGGACGCTTACCCAATGAGCAGTTCTTC
TRBJ1-1 TRBD1 NA TRBV5-1 CASSLGPGGTEAFF TGCGCCAGCAGCTTGGGTCCAGGGGGAACTGAAGCTTTCTTT
TRBJ1-4 NA NA TRBV6-5 CASKRGRGNEKLFF TGTGCCAGCAAAAGGGGGAGAGGTAATGAAAAACTGTTTTTT
TRBJ2-3 TRBD2 NA TRBV3-1/TRBV3-2 CASSPTSGGDTDTQYF TGTGCCAGCAGCCCGACTAGCGGGGGGGACACAGATACGCAGTATTTT
TRBJ1-6 NA NA TRBV14 CASSPRQGSSPLHF TGTGCCAGCAGCCCGAGGCAGGGTAGTTCACCCCTCCACTTT
TRBJ1-4 NA NA TRBV3-1/TRBV3-2 CASSQVGKLFF TGTGCCAGCAGCCAAGTCGGAAAACTGTTTTTT
TRBJ1-4 NA NA TRBV19 CASSIWQGREKLFF TGTGCCAGTAGTATTTGGCAGGGGCGTGAAAAACTGTTTTTT
TRBJ2-5 NA NA TRBV6-5 CASSQAGFQETQYF TGTGCCAGCAGCCAAGCAGGGTTCCAAGAGACCCAGTACTTC
TRBJ2-2 NA NA TRBV4-2 CASSSHQGKNTGELFF TGTGCCAGCAGCTCACACCAGGGAAAGAACACCGGGGAGCTGTTTTTT
TRBJ1-1 NA once TRBV5-1 CASSLDYGNTEAFF TGCGCCAGCAGCTTGGATTACGGGAACACTGAAGCTTTCTTT
TRBJ2-7 TRBD2 NA TRBV3-1/TRBV3-2 CASSHGGGRTYEQYF TGTGCCAGCAGCCATGGCGGGGGTAGGACCTACGAGCAGTACTTC
TRBJ2-5 TRBD1 NA TRBV30 CAWNLNRGVETQYF TGTGCCTGGAATCTGAACAGGGGGGTCGAGACCCAGTACTTC
TRBJ2-3 TRBD2 NA TRBV5-4 CASSSGLAALSTDTQYF TGTGCCAGCAGCTCGGGACTAGCGGCACTATCCACAGATACGCAGTATTTT
TRBJ2-7 TRBD2 NA TRBV5-4 CASSSLAGGPKEQYF TGTGCCAGCAGCAGTTTAGCGGGGGGGCCTAAAGAGCAGTACTTC
TRBJ2-3 NA NA TRBV11-2 CASSPKTSTDTQYF TGTGCCAGCAGCCCTAAGACTAGCACAGATACGCAGTATTTT